This TCR beta chain comes out of a study of regulatory T cells in long-lasting Graves disease. With 0 bases clipped from V and 3 bases from J, the junction kept 6 bases outside the gene matches. Germline V gene data show CDR1 as SGHTA and CDR2 as FQGNSA. The CDR3 loop spans 17 amino acids. To make TCR beta libraries, researchers used iRepertoire HTBI primers and Arm-PCR of CDR3 regions. MiXCR, run by TCRdb on the multiplex PCR reads, gives a single entry per CDR3 protein. The sample consists of 550,000 or so distinct CDR3 sequences, around 12% of them appearing once. Time point: newly diagnosed GD, antithyroid drugs for less than 3 months. The TCR library was made from RNA that had been extracted from PBMCs in TRIzol. A roughly 8.1-milliliter sample of peripheral blood was drawn into EDTA tubes. In its sample, this clonotype was seen many times. The same sample was also used in a study of T cells in Graves' hyperthyroidism and ophthalmopathy. That work states: A first-round RT-PCR of the TCR CDR3 used the HTBI primer set. Ophthalmopathy prediction by the model preceded onset by a median 6.5 months.

The source is a young woman with Graves disease. The V gene is TRBV7-2, the J gene TRBJ2-2; TRBD2 matches at 8 bases. The specimen was peripheral blood mononuclear cells (PBMCs), collected at new diagnosis, from a patient treated with antithyroid drugs. The CDR3 is CASSLAKSGSDTGELFF. CDR3 coding DNA: TGTGCCAGCAGCTTAGCGAAGAGCGGGAGTGACACCGGGGAGCTGTTTTTT.